A single sample is the source of the 16 T cell receptor beta chains below, sequenced in a study of response to subunit inactivated influenza vaccine (dated by TCRdb to the late 2010s). Library preparation was by RT-PCR. The sequencing machine was an Illumina HiSeq 2500. TCRdb reprocessing: public reads trimmed at Q25 with fastp, clones called with MiXCR, in-frame beta chains kept. Each entry is one CDR3 protein sequence, shown with its most common DNA and genes. In this sample the table shows fewer than 650,000 distinct CDR3 sequences, roughly 13% of which occur a single time. The leading ten clones occupy around 13% of the sample. The sample's time point, from its label and the paper: 45 days after influenza vaccine administration. The specimen was PBMCs from blood, collected roughly 45 days after vaccination. The source is a man aged 50-60 years who received an inactivated influenza vaccine. Donor details come from another sample of the same person, matched by shared clones.

This clonotype has just a few counts. This chain joins TRBV4-3 and TRBJ1-5; D is unclear. Between the trimmed V and J ends, which lost 0 bases and 2 bases, there was a span of 5 bases. Germline values: CDR1 LGHNA, CDR2 YSLEER. The CDR3 runs 14 residues. The CDR3 DNA follows: TGCGCCAGCAGCCAAGATTTCCGCAATCAGCCCCAGCATTTT. Protein: CASSQDFRNQPQHF.

This clonotype was recorded at least ten times. The V call is TRBV12-3 or TRBV12-4, the J call TRBJ2-1; 10 nucleotides match TRBD2. This CDR3 comprises 16 residues. Trimming at V came to 5 bases and at J to 7 bases, leaving 11 bases not matched to a gene. The CDR3 nucleotides are TGTGCCAGCAGTCTTTCAGCGGGAGGGGCGATAAATGAGCAGTTCTTC. Translation gives CASSLSAGGAINEQFF.

This clonotype has a handful of counts. The rearrangement links TRBV14 to TRBJ2-1; the match to TRBD1 covers 9 bases. The V gene's germline CDR1 is SGHDN and CDR2 FVKESK. This CDR3 contains 15 residues. V lost 8 bases and J lost 7; bases outside the gene matches: 12. The CDR3 DNA reads as TGTGCCAGCCAAAGGAACAGGGGGCGAGGGAATGAGCAGTTCTTC. It encodes CASQRNRGRGNEQFF. Based on the CDR3 plus reference TRBV14 and TRBJ2-1, the full variable domain is EAGVTQFPSHSVIEKGQTVTLRCDPISGHDNLYWYRRVMGKEIKFLLHFVKESKQDESGMPNNRFLAERTGGTYSTLKVQPAELEDSGVYFCASQRNRGRGNEQFFGPGTRLTVL.

The rearrangement joins TRBV20-1 to TRBJ2-5; TRBD2 aligns across 7 bases. The CDR3 covers 13 residues. Germline lookup yields CDR1 DFQATT and CDR2 SNEGSKA (reference sequence). V shed 6 bases and J 7 bases; nucleotides not matched to a gene: 11. CDR3 sequence reads: CSAPGQWGGTQYF. The CDR3 region has the DNA TGCAGTGCCCCAGGGCAGTGGGGGGGGACCCAGTACTTC.

V usage is TRBV6-6 and J usage is TRBJ2-7; D uncertain. V shed 3 bases and J shed 0 bases, with 6 bases lying between them. The germline CDR1 and CDR2 sequences are MNHNY and SVGAGI (reference sequence). CDR3 length: 13 residues. CDR3 in DNA: TGTGCCAGCAGTTATGCTAGCTCCTACGAGCAGTACTTC. Its protein product is CASSYASSYEQYF.

This clonotype was observed a few times. The V and J genes are TRBV5-1 and TRBJ2-7; D call uncertain. CDR1 and CDR2 from the germline V gene are SGHRS and YFSETQ. The CDR3 consists of 12 residues. V gave up 0 bases and J gave up 6 bases, with 7 bases separating them. DNA for the CDR3: TGCGCCAGCAGCTTGGATCTTATCGAGCAGTACTTC. Its protein product is CASSLDLIEQYF.

The sample holds many counts of this clonotype. The rearrangement uses TRBV10-3 and TRBJ2-5; the D is unclear. The CDR3 is 12 amino acids. Germline CDR1 is ENHRY and CDR2 is SYGVKD. Trimming cost V 5 bases and J 5 bases, with 9 bases left between them. CDR3 nucleotide sequence: TGTGCCATCAGTTCCTCGTCTGAGACCCAGTACTTC. Amino acid sequence: CAISSSSETQYF.

The CDR3 is CASSDEGKTQYF. CDR3 nucleotides: TGTGCCAGCAGCGATGAAGGAAAGACCCAGTACTTC. J is TRBJ2-5 and V is TRBV7-2; D unclear. The V and J ends lost 5 bases and 6 bases respectively, with 10 bases between them. The CDR3 consists of 12 residues. In germline, CDR1 is SGHTA, CDR2 FQGNSA.

This clonotype was picked up a small number of times. The V gene is TRBV7-2, the J gene TRBJ2-7, with 8 bases lining up with TRBD2. CDR1 SGHTA and CDR2 FQGNSA come from the germline V gene. The CDR3 is 14 residues long. V dropped 4 bases and J dropped 2; count of bases not matched to a gene: 4. CDR3: CASSWREVPYEQYF. The CDR3 region has the DNA TGTGCCAGCAGCTGGCGGGAGGTTCCCTACGAGCAGTACTTC.

In this sample, this clonotype turned up a few times. The V gene is TRBV12-3 or TRBV12-4, the J gene TRBJ2-2, with 12 bases that match TRBD2. The CDR3 runs 16 residues. V trimming: 5 bases; J trimming: 5 bases; junction bases outside the gene matches: 6. In nucleotides, the CDR3 is TGTGCCAGCAGTGATACTAGCGGGGGGCTGACCGGGGAGCTGTTTTTT. Residues: CASSDTSGGLTGELFF.

The chain joins TRBV9 to TRBJ2-5; 7 bases are shared with TRBD2. This CDR3 has 16 amino acids. The V and J ends lost 0 bases and 5 bases, in that order; junction bases with no gene match: 10. Per germline, CDR1 SGDLS and CDR2 YYNGEE. The CDR3 sequence is CASSVGGGRVGETQYF. In DNA, the CDR3 is TGTGCCAGCAGCGTAGGCGGCGGGAGAGTTGGGGAGACCCAGTACTTC.

This rearrangement joins TRBV12-3 or TRBV12-4 to TRBJ2-7, with TRBD1 identical over 8 bases. CDR3 length equals 16 residues. With 5 bases clipped from V and 0 bases from J, the junction kept 9 bases outside the gene matches. The CDR3 bases are TGTGCCAGCAGTCCACGAAATCAGGGGGCCTCCTACGAGCAGTACTTC. Amino acid sequence: CASSPRNQGASYEQYF.

This clonotype was found a few times. The chain is built from TRBV20-1 and TRBJ2-7, with D perhaps TRBD1 or TRBD2 (5 bases each). Germline V gives CDR1 DFQATT, CDR2 SNEGSKA (reference sequence). This CDR3 contains 12 residues. The V end was cut by 5 bases, the J end by 7 bases, with 15 bases between. In DNA form, the CDR3 reads TGCAGTGCTCGAGGGACCCGCGGAGAGCAGTACTTC. Amino acid sequence: CSARGTRGEQYF.

This clonotype was recorded at least ten times. The J gene is TRBJ2-5, the V gene TRBV5-1, with D perhaps TRBD2 (6 bases). The ends were cut back, 2 bases at V and 2 bases at J, with 16 bases in the middle. The CDR3 has 16 amino acids. Germline lookup yields CDR1 SGHRS and CDR2 YFSETQ. Here the CDR3 DNA reads TGCGCCAGCAGCTTTCTCCATAGCGGTCTACAAGAGACCCAGTACTTC. It encodes CASSFLHSGLQETQYF.

The gene calls are TRBV7-9 and TRBJ2-3; TRBD2 matches 8 bases. V lost 4 bases to trimming and J lost 3 bases; unmatched junction nucleotides: 9. Germline CDR1 is SEHNR and CDR2 is FQNEAQ (reference sequence). The CDR3 extends over 16 amino acids. The CDR3 nucleotides read TGTGCCAGCAGCTACTACCTTAGCGGGGTTACAGATACGCAGTATTTT. Translated, it gives CASSYYLSGVTDTQYF.

The sample holds many counts of this clonotype. The chain combines TRBV12-3 or TRBV12-4 with TRBJ1-1, with 10 bases matching TRBD1. The CDR3 extends over 15 amino acids. J gave up 4 bases and V 9 bases, and 11 bases lay outside the gene matches. The CDR3 DNA reads as TGTGCCAGGCACACGGGGGGACAGGGGCGCACTGAAGCTTTCTTT. Protein product: CARHTGGQGRTEAFF.